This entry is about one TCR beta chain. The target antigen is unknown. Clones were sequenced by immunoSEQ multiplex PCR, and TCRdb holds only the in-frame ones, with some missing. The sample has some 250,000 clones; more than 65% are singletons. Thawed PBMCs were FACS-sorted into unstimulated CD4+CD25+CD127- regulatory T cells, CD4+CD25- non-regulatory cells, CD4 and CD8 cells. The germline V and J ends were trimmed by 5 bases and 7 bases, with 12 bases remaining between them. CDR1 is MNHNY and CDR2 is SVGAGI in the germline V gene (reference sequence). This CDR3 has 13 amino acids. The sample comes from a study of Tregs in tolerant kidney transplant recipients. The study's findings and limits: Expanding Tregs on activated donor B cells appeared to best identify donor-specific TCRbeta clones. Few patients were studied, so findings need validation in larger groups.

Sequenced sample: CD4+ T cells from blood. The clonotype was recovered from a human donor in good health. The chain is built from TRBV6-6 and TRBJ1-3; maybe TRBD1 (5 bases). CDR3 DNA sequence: TGTGCCAGCAGTCTCGACAGTAGGAACACCATATATTTT. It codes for CASSLDSRNTIYF.